These T cell receptor beta chains were read from a single sample in a study of shared clonotypes between healthy human individuals. Method: immunoSEQ multiplex PCR; TCRdb's copy keeps in-frame clones and lacks some. Here the sample spans hundreds of thousands of clones, 90% to 95% being singletons. Sequencing used naive CD8+ T cells sorted from blood. The source is a man aged 25-45 years in good health. Both conserved end residues are part of each CDR3. Each record gives: CDR3 DNA, CDR3 protein, J gene, D gene, clone size, V gene. The D gene is left open where the match is weak. Not all rows give a size; the values are once, few, many and, for expanded clones, a class.

TGCAGTGCCCTAGACTACGAGCAGTACTTC CSALDYEQYF TRBJ2-7 - - TRBV20-1
TGTGCCAGCAGTGCGGGACTAGCGGGAGGTACAGCACTGCGCAATGAGCAGTTCTTC CASSAGLAGGTALRNEQFF TRBJ2-1 TRBD2 once TRBV2
TGTGCCAGCAGTGGGAGATCTGGAAACACCATATATTTT CASSGRSGNTIYF TRBJ1-3 - - TRBV6-1
TGTGCCAGCAGCTTTACGACTGGCACCGGGGAGCTGTTTTTT CASSFTTGTGELFF TRBJ2-2 - - TRBV11-2
TGTGCCAGCAGCTTAGGAGTGCCATTAAGTGGGGGGCAAAGTAATGAAAAACTGTTTTTT CASSLGVPLSGGQSNEKLFF TRBJ1-4 - - TRBV7-6
TGTGCCAGCAGCTTAGAGGGGAAAGAGACCCAGTACTTC CASSLEGKETQYF TRBJ2-5 - - TRBV13
TGTGCCAGCAGCTCATCCCACCGACTAGGACGCTTGGTTGAGCAGTTCTTC CASSSSHRLGRLVEQFF TRBJ2-1 - once TRBV11-2
TGTGCCAGTTCAGGGTCCCGCACAGATACGCAGTATTTT CASSGSRTDTQYF TRBJ2-3 - - TRBV6-5
TGTGCCAGCGTAGGGGGAGCGGGAGTTGGAGATACGCAGTATTTT CASVGGAGVGDTQYF TRBJ2-3 TRBD2 - TRBV9
TGTGCCAGCAGTTCTTGGACAGGTGGGTCCTACGAGCAGTACTTC CASSSWTGGSYEQYF TRBJ2-7 TRBD1 - TRBV27
TGTGCCAGCAGTTTTCAGCGGGAAAGAGACAATGAGCAGTTCTTC CASSFQRERDNEQFF TRBJ2-1 TRBD2 - TRBV6-6
TGTGCCAGCCCCTCCCCCCGGGGAGGGGACACTGAAGCTTTCTTT CASPSPRGGDTEAFF TRBJ1-1 - - TRBV5-4
TGTGCCAGCAGTTACAGCGGTTACACTGAAGCTTTCTTT CASSYSGYTEAFF TRBJ1-1 - - TRBV6-6
TGTGCCAGCAGTCCCGGGACAGAAAAGCACTATGGCTACACCTTC CASSPGTEKHYGYTF TRBJ1-2 TRBD1 - TRBV27
TGTGCCAGCTCACCCGGGGGGGGTTCGTACGAGCAGTACTTC CASSPGGGSYEQYF TRBJ2-7 TRBD2 once TRBV18
TGTGCCAGCAGTTACTCGGTAACCATGAACACTGAAGCTTTCTTT CASSYSVTMNTEAFF TRBJ1-1 - - TRBV6-4
TGTGCCAGTACTTACGGGCTGATTACGGAGGGCCACACTGAAGCTTTCTTT CASTYGLITEGHTEAFF TRBJ1-1 - - TRBV19
TGTGCCAGCAGCCAAGAAGGTTATGGCTACACCTTC CASSQEGYGYTF TRBJ1-2 - few TRBV4-2
TGTGCCAGCAGCTGGACAGAGTCAGAGACCCAGTACTTC CASSWTESETQYF TRBJ2-5 - - TRBV5-6
TGCGCCAGCACCGTAGATAGCGGGACGCTCAATGAGCAGTTCTTC CASTVDSGTLNEQFF TRBJ2-1 TRBD2 - TRBV4-3
TGTGCCAGCAGCGTAGAGAACAGGGGGACCTACGAGCAGTACTTC CASSVENRGTYEQYF TRBJ2-7 TRBD1 - TRBV7-9
TGTGCCAGCTCAAATCGACTAGCGGGACGCACAGATACGCAGTATTTT CASSNRLAGRTDTQYF TRBJ2-3 TRBD2 - TRBV18
TGTGCCAGTAGTATAGACAGGGGGCAGCCCCAGCATTTT CASSIDRGQPQHF TRBJ1-5 TRBD1 - TRBV19
TGTGCCAGCAGCGCAGGGGTCTATGGCTACACCTTC CASSAGVYGYTF TRBJ1-2 - - TRBV9
TGTGCCAGCAGCTTAAGTCCGGGACAGGATAACACCGGGGAGCTGTTTTTT CASSLSPGQDNTGELFF TRBJ2-2 TRBD1 once TRBV7-9
TGTGCCAGCAGTTTGAACCCTAGCGGGGTCGACGAGCAGTACTTC CASSLNPSGVDEQYF TRBJ2-7 TRBD2 - TRBV28
TGTGCCAGTAGTAAAAAGCGATTCCACGAGCAGTACTTC CASSKKRFHEQYF TRBJ2-7 - once TRBV19
TGTGCCAGCAGTTTAGGAGCGTTGGGGTTGTGGGAAGATACGCAGTATTTT CASSLGALGLWEDTQYF TRBJ2-3 - - TRBV27
TGTGCCAGCAGCGCCCGGACCGCTACACAAGAGACCCAGTACTTC CASSARTATQETQYF TRBJ2-5 - - TRBV7-6
TGCGCCAGCAGTCCCGCGCCCGGACGGCTGGATGAGCAGTTCTTC CASSPAPGRLDEQFF TRBJ2-1 - - TRBV5-1
TGTGCCAGCAGCCCCCGGACAGGGTCTGAAGCTTTCTTT CASSPRTGSEAFF TRBJ1-1 TRBD1 - TRBV9
TGTGCCAGCAGCTTAGAACTTAACACCGGGGAGCTGTTTTTT CASSLELNTGELFF TRBJ2-2 - - TRBV7-2
TGTGCCAGCAGTGATCAGGTTCGTGGCACCGGGGAGCTGTTTTTT CASSDQVRGTGELFF TRBJ2-2 - - TRBV2
TGTGCCAGCAGCTTAGGACGCCGTAGCTCCTACAATGAGCAGTTCTTC CASSLGRRSSYNEQFF TRBJ2-1 - - TRBV11-2
TGTGCCAGCAGCTTCCCCCCGTGGGGGGCTATGGACGAGCAGTACTTC CASSFPPWGAMDEQYF TRBJ2-7 - once TRBV28
TGTGCCAGCCGCGGATTAACTAATGAAAAACTGTTTTTT CASRGLTNEKLFF TRBJ1-4 - - TRBV7-9
TGCGCCAGCAGCTTGGCCCGGGCGGCCCCAGTGAATGAGCAGTTCTTC CASSLARAAPVNEQFF TRBJ2-1 - - TRBV5-1
TGTGCCATCTTAAGCGGGGCTCCCTACGAGCAGTACTTC CAILSGAPYEQYF TRBJ2-7 TRBD2 - TRBV10-3
TGTGCCAGCAGGAGGTTTACGGGGCTCCCTGAAGAGCAGTTCTTC CASRRFTGLPEEQFF TRBJ2-1 - - TRBV28
TGTGCCAGCAGTAACGCAAAAAACAGGGCCTTGGGAGAGACCCAGTACTTC CASSNAKNRALGETQYF TRBJ2-5 - - TRBV28
TGTGCCAGCAGCTTAGCTTTTGCCCTAGCGGGAGTAAGTGAGTCCTACAATGAGCAGTTCTTC CASSLAFALAGVSESYNEQFF TRBJ2-1 TRBD2 - TRBV7-2
TGTGCCAGCAACCCCGACCCTATAGCCAAAAACATTCAGTACTTC CASNPDPIAKNIQYF TRBJ2-4 - - TRBV7-9